These 17 T cell receptor beta chains came from one sample sequenced in a study of T cell clonality in common variable immunodeficiency. Regarding the study as a whole: In common variable immunodeficiency, TCR beta chains reportedly carried fewer deletions and N-nucleotide insertions.

What these receptors recognize is not known. TCRdb's table, derived via immunoSEQ multiplex PCR, lists solely in-frame clones and lacks some. Observed in the sample are around 3,700 clones, none of them singletons. Specimen: peripheral blood mononuclear cells. The origin of the receptors is a human donor with common variable immunodeficiency.

In regard to this clone: The read finishes 3 residues shy of the CDR3 end, and the germline J gene is used to complete it. The V gene is TRBV7-9, the J gene TRBJ2-7; a weak D match, TRBD2 (7 bases). This CDR3 has 14 amino acids. CDR1 and CDR2 from the germline V gene are SEHNR and FQNEAQ (reference sequence). This CDR3 is CSTRERGGSYEQYF. The CDR3 bases that were read are TGTTCCACCCGAGAGAGGGGGGGATCCTACGAG.

CDR3 loop: CASKGTSNTEAFF. Incomplete CDR3 DNA: TGCGCCAGCAAAGGGACATCGAACACTGAA. The rearrangement uses TRBV5-1 and TRBJ1-1; D is possibly TRBD1 (6 bases). The CDR3 goes on 3 residues after the read ends, and that part is filled in from the germline J gene. V lost 6 bases and J lost 1, with 10 bases in between. The CDR3 has 13 amino acids. Per germline, CDR1 SGHRS and CDR2 YFSETQ.

Comments on this clone: The missing CDR3 end, 3 residues past where the read stops, is filled in from the germline J gene. This rearrangement joins TRBV30 to TRBJ2-7; a possible D gene is TRBD1 (5 bases). The germline gives CDR1 GTSNPN, CDR2 SVGIG (reference sequence). V was clipped by 8 bases and J by 4 bases, with 12 bases between them. The CDR3 consists of 11 residues. Incomplete CDR3 DNA: TGTGCCACAGGCAGATTGTACGAG. This gives the protein CATGRLYE. The whole CDR3 region reads CATGRLYEQYF.

With respect to this clone: The read terminates 3 residues before the CDR3 end, so the remaining end is supplied by the germline J gene. The J gene is TRBJ1-1, the V gene TRBV19, with a weak D call TRBD1 (6 bases). Germline values: CDR1 LNHDA, CDR2 SQIVND (reference sequence). This CDR3 region has 18 residues. V was trimmed by 4 bases and J by 5 bases, leaving 26 bases between them. This chain's CDR3 is CASSNFTGRPRSLTEAFF. CDR3 bases read: TGTGCCAGTAGTAACTTCACAGGGCGCCCTCGTTCTTTGACTGAA.

This clone has a handful of counts. The CDR3 is cut off 3 residues early in the read; its end comes from the germline J gene. The rearrangement uses TRBV7-9 and TRBJ1-5; D uncertain. CDR3 size: 12 residues. Per germline, CDR1 SEHNR and CDR2 FQNEAQ (reference sequence). Trimming pared 4 bases from V and 3 bases from J, leaving 4 bases between. The CDR3 spells CASSSNNQPQHF. The part of the CDR3 DNA that was read is TGTGCCAGCAGCTCAAACAATCAGCCC.

By share, this clone ranks as medium-sized (0.01 to 0.1%). With the read ending 3 residues before the CDR3 end, the germline J gene is used to fill in that end. V usage is TRBV5-1 and J usage is TRBJ2-5; 10 bases are shared with TRBD2. V lost 2 bases and J lost 5; bases outside the gene matches: 9. The CDR3 length is 16 residues. CDR1 and CDR2 (germline): SGHRS, YFSETQ. The CDR3 here is CASSFGERGGWETQYF. The DNA read from the CDR3 is TGCGCCAGCAGCTTCGGCGAGCGGGGGGGCTGGGAGACC.

This clone has a count of ten or more. From the germline J gene comes the end of the CDR3, since the read stops 3 residues before it. V gene TRBV20-1 combines with J gene TRBJ2-5; D unresolved. Trimming took off 4 bases at V and 7 bases at J, with 13 bases between the two ends. This CDR3 spans 12 amino acids. Germline lookup yields CDR1 DFQATT and CDR2 SNEGSKA (reference sequence). CDR3 residues: CSANVRGGTQYF. CDR3 DNA (partial): TGCAGTGCTAACGTCCGAGGTGGGACC.

In this sample, this clone turned up a few times. The read terminates 3 residues before the CDR3 end, so the remaining end is supplied by the germline J gene. This chain uses TRBV19 with TRBJ1-1; D is uncertain. The ends were cut back, 11 bases at V and 1 base at J, with 14 bases in the middle. The CDR3 runs to 13 residues. CDR1 LNHDA and CDR2 SQIVND come from the germline V gene (reference sequence). CDR3 in amino acids: CACERRENTEAFF. The part of the CDR3 DNA that was read is TGTGCCTGCGAGCGGCGGGAGAACACTGAA.

This clone was seen more than once but under ten times. The read is 3 residues too short to cover the CDR3 end, so that end is filled in from the germline J gene. This chain connects TRBV20-1 to TRBJ2-1, with 11 bases matching TRBD2. The V gene end was trimmed by 2 bases and the J gene end by 9 bases; junction bases not matched to a gene: 12. CDR3 length: 16 amino acids. Germline CDR1 is DFQATT and CDR2 is SNEGSKA (reference sequence). CDR3 protein: CSARTRGSGGAREQFF. The DNA read from the CDR3 is TGCAGTGCTAGAACTCGGGGTAGCGGGGGGGCTCGTGAG.

By frequency in the sample, this clone is large. The CDR3 end falls 3 residues outside the read, so it is completed with the germline J gene. The chain links TRBV9 to TRBJ2-2; D is possibly TRBD2 (6 bases). Germline values: CDR1 SGDLS, CDR2 YYNGEE. The CDR3 sequence is 14 residues long. With 5 bases removed from V and 2 bases from J, the gap between germline ends came to 10 bases. This CDR3 is CASSRDFNTGELFF. The CDR3 bases that were read are TGTGCCAGCAGTCGGGACTTCAACACCGGGGAG. The complete variable domain, with remaining parts taken from reference TRBV9 and TRBJ2-2, reads DSGVTQTPKHLITATGQRVTLRCSPRSGDLSVYWYQQSLDQGLQFLIQYYNGEERAKGNILERFSAQQFPDLHSELNLSSLELGDSALYFCASSRDFNTGELFFGEGSRLTVL.

This clone has more than one count but fewer than ten. The sequenced fragment ends 3 residues before the CDR3 boundary, so the rest is inferred from the germline J gene. The chain uses TRBV7-9 and TRBJ1-6; D perhaps matches TRBD1 (6 bases). V lost 0 bases and J lost 8, with 11 bases in between. CDR1 and CDR2 from the germline V gene are SEHNR and FQNEAQ (reference sequence). This CDR3 is built from 15 residues. The CDR3 DNA, read in part, is TGTGCCAGCAGCTTAGCGGGACATCCCGATTCACCC. Translated: CASSLAGHPDSP. The complete CDR3 sequence is CASSLAGHPDSPLHF.

At least ten counts were recorded for this clone. The read ends 3 residues shy of where the CDR3 ends; the end is completed using the germline J gene. The chain has TRBV5-8 and TRBJ1-2, with a possible D match to TRBD1 (6 bases). The CDR3 covers 13 residues. Germline V gives CDR1 SGHTS, CDR2 YDEGEE. V gave up 3 bases and J gave up 4 bases, with 10 bases separating them. The CDR3 loop reads CASSSDSLYGYTF. The DNA read from the CDR3 is TGTGCCAGCAGCTCGGACAGTCTCTATGGC. The variable domain in full, completed from reference TRBV5-8 and TRBJ1-2, reads EAGVTQSPTHLIKTRGQQATLRCSPISGHTSVYWYQQALGLGLQFLLWYDEGEERNRGNFPPRFSGRQFPNYSSELNVNALELEDSALYLCASSSDSLYGYTFGSGTRLTVV.

A note on this clone: The sequence runs out 3 residues before the end of the CDR3; the remainder is reconstructed from the germline J gene. The V call is TRBV19, the J call TRBJ2-3; TRBD2 aligns across 12 bases. The CDR3 contains 16 residues. J was trimmed by 1 base and V by 5 bases; bases with no gene match: 4. The germline V gene has CDR1 LNHDA and CDR2 SQIVND (reference sequence). CDR3: CASSPRTSGGTDTQYF. CDR3 DNA, as far as it was read: TGTGCCAGTAGTCCCCGGACTAGCGGGGGCACAGATACG.

This clone was seen more than once but under ten times. The read ends 3 residues shy of where the CDR3 ends; the end is completed using the germline J gene. The rearrangement joins TRBV6-2 or TRBV6-3 to TRBJ2-7, with TRBD2 matching 7 bases. CDR3 length: 13 amino acids. The germline CDR1 and CDR2 sequences are MNHEY and SVGEGT. The trim removed 5 bases at V and 6 bases at J, leaving 7 bases unmatched. The CDR3 bases that were read are TGTGCCAGCAGTAAACTAGCGTCTAGCGAG. Protein: CASSKLASSE. In full, the CDR3 reads CASSKLASSEQYF.

This clone was detected a few times. Partial CDR3 DNA: TGCGCCAGCAGCCAGACGCGGGACATCAACTACGAG. Translation gives CASSQTRDINYE. The whole CDR3 sequence is CASSQTRDINYEQYF. The chain joins TRBV5-1 to TRBJ2-7; D might be TRBD1 or TRBD2, each matching 6 bases. The read ends 3 residues shy of where the CDR3 ends; the end is completed using the germline J gene. V lost 4 bases and J lost 3, with 17 bases in between. Germline CDR1 reads SGHRS; CDR2 reads YFSETQ. This CDR3 region has 15 residues. Full variable domain (remainder filled in from reference TRBV5-1 and TRBJ2-7): KAGVTQTPRYLIKTRGQQVTLSCSPISGHRSVSWYQQTPGQGLQFLFEYFSETQRNKGNFPGRFSGRQFSNSRSEMNVSTLELGDSALYLCASSQTRDINYEQYFGPGTRLTVT.

A remark on this clone: The DNA ends 3 residues before the CDR3 does, and the rest of the CDR3 is filled in from the germline J gene. V and J are TRBV5-1 and TRBJ1-5; 9 bases are shared with TRBD1. V shed 5 bases and J 4 bases; nucleotides not matched to a gene: 4. Germline CDR1 reads SGHRS; CDR2 reads YFSETQ. The CDR3 totals 14 residues. CDR3 residues: CASRPTGGNQPQHF. The CDR3 bases that were read are TGCGCCAGCAGACCGACAGGGGGTAATCAGCCC.

The CDR3 loop reads CASGQITDTQYF. CDR3 bases read: TGTGCCAGCGGCCAGATCACAGATACG. V is TRBV7-9 and J is TRBJ2-3; D uncertain. The read terminates 3 residues before the CDR3 end, so the remaining end is supplied by the germline J gene. The CDR3 length is 12 residues. CDR1 and CDR2 (germline): SEHNR, FQNEAQ (reference sequence). V was clipped by 8 bases and J by 2 bases, with 8 bases between them.